This is a list of T cell receptor beta chains from one sample in a study of cytomegalovirus exposure and HLA in healthy donors. The data were produced by immunoSEQ multiplex PCR, yet TCRdb's version contains in-frame clones alone and is incomplete. The sample has over 150,000 clones, 70% to 80% seen once. Sample: PBMCs. The origin of the receptors is a woman between 55 and 75 years old in good health and CMV-seropositive. Both conserved end residues are part of each CDR3.

v_call,j_call,cdr3_aa
TRBV4-2,TRBJ2-5,CASSQGTGPQETQYF
TRBV30,TRBJ1-5,CAWSDRSNQPQHF
TRBV30,TRBJ2-2,CAWSARGTGELFF
TRBV6-4,TRBJ2-1,CASSDESGGASNEQFF
TRBV9,TRBJ2-4,CASSVGDSGNQNSQYF
TRBV5-4,TRBJ1-6,CASSLQGTYNSPLHF
TRBV14,TRBJ2-7,CASSQDRRRLAATYEQYF
TRBV18,TRBJ2-3,CASSPLAGGTTDTQYF
TRBV6-6,TRBJ2-7,CASSYSRVSYEQYF
TRBV6-6,TRBJ1-5,CASSYTQAANQPQHF
TRBV5-4,TRBJ2-4,CAGGTVGVKNIQYF
TRBV5-1,TRBJ2-1,CAGSSGQGGTMSQFF